Listed here are 10 T cell receptor beta chains from one sample, sequenced in a study of blood T cell repertoires in COVID-19. The repertoire was sequenced with immunoSEQ multiplex PCR; TCRdb's copy has only in-frame clones and lacks some. The top ten hold more than 2% of the sample, which has nearly 250,000 clones, about 83% seen once. Sequenced material: PBMCs or T cells enriched from blood (not recorded which). The source is a woman between 45 and 60 years old who had recovered from COVID-19.

This clone was detected a few times. The chain combines TRBV24-1 with TRBJ2-1, with 8 bases matching TRBD2. Germline values: CDR1 KGHDR, CDR2 SFDVKD. Trimming cost V 7 bases and J 8 bases; bases outside gene matches: 12. The CDR3 covers 15 residues. CDR3: CATSLTSDRRDEQFF. In nucleotides, the CDR3 is TGTGCCACCAGCTTGACTAGCGACAGGAGAGATGAGCAGTTCTTC.

The V call is TRBV6-6, the J call TRBJ2-2, with unresolved D. This CDR3 is built from 14 residues. V was shortened by 6 bases and J by 2 bases, with 10 bases between the two germline ends. The germline V gene has CDR1 MNHNY and CDR2 SVGAGI (reference sequence). The CDR3 DNA is TGTGCCAGCAGCCGCCTGGGCAACACCGGGGAGCTGTTTTTT. It is translated as CASSRLGNTGELFF.

The chain has TRBV7-9 and TRBJ2-1; 12 nucleotides align to TRBD2. The J segment lost 8 bases and the V segment lost 5 bases, leaving 7 bases of the junction unmatched. Germline loops: CDR1 SEHNR, CDR2 FQNEAQ (reference sequence). This CDR3 spans 15 amino acids. CDR3 loop: CASSPPSGRAYEQFF. DNA for the CDR3: TGTGCCAGCAGCCCTCCTAGCGGGAGGGCCTATGAGCAGTTCTTC.

V usage is TRBV27 and J usage is TRBJ2-3, with TRBD2 matching 7 bases. After removal of 8 bases from V and 3 bases from J, the junction contained 5 bases not matched to a gene. Germline CDR1 reads MNHEY; CDR2 reads SMNVEV (reference sequence). This CDR3 comprises 13 residues. The CDR3 sequence is CASGISGTDTQYF. CDR3 nucleotide sequence: TGTGCCAGCGGAATTAGCGGGACAGATACGCAGTATTTT.

The gene calls are TRBV7-9 and TRBJ1-1, with 8 positions matching TRBD1. The ends lost 5 bases at V and 5 bases at J; junction bases unmatched: 7. Germline V gene data show CDR1 as SEHNR and CDR2 as FQNEAQ (reference sequence). The CDR3 is made up of 14 amino acids. The CDR3 is CASSIGQGKTEAFF. CDR3 DNA: TGTGCCAGCAGCATAGGACAGGGTAAGACTGAAGCTTTCTTT.

The chain links TRBV7-9 to TRBJ2-2, with D perhaps TRBD2 (6 bases). Trimming took 8 bases from V and 4 from J, leaving 17 bases between them. The CDR3 extends over 15 amino acids. Germline V CDR1 and CDR2: SEHNR, FQNEAQ (reference sequence). The CDR3: CASPAPTRGTGELFF. CDR3 DNA: TGTGCCAGCCCCGCGCCGACTAGAGGCACCGGGGAGCTGTTTTTT.

J is TRBJ1-1 and V is TRBV24-1; a weak D match, TRBD1 (5 bases). Germline loops: CDR1 KGHDR, CDR2 SFDVKD. Trimming stripped 7 bases from V and 1 base from J, with 12 bases between. This CDR3 contains 14 residues. In nucleotides, the CDR3 is TGTGCCACCAGGGAATGGGGGGAGAACACTGAAGCTTTCTTT. This codes for CATREWGENTEAFF.

The chain combines TRBV18 with TRBJ2-5; 9 bases fit TRBD1. This CDR3 contains 15 residues. With V trimmed by 3 bases and J by 4 bases, 6 bases remained unmatched. The germline V gene encodes CDR1 KGHSH and CDR2 LQKENI. The CDR3 DNA sequence: TGTGCCAGCTCACCTCGAACAGGGGGCCGAGAGACCCAGTACTTC. The encoded protein is CASSPRTGGRETQYF.

V and J are TRBV9 and TRBJ2-1; the match to TRBD2 covers 12 bases. Per germline, CDR1 SGDLS and CDR2 YYNGEE. J gave up 0 bases and V 4 bases, and 11 bases lay outside the gene matches. There are 19 residues in the CDR3. CDR3 region: CASSPRPSGGVSSYNEQFF. CDR3 coding DNA: TGTGCCAGCAGCCCCCGCCCTAGCGGGGGGGTTAGCTCCTACAATGAGCAGTTCTTC.

The V and J genes are TRBV7-9 and TRBJ1-2; 7 bases line up with TRBD1. Germline CDR1 reads SEHNR; CDR2 reads FQNEAQ (reference sequence). The CDR3 covers 15 residues. Trimming cost V 5 bases and J 4 bases; bases outside gene matches: 10. The DNA of the CDR3 is TGTGCCAGCAGCCCTGGACAGGCATCTCGCTATGGCTACACCTTC. It is translated as CASSPGQASRYGYTF.